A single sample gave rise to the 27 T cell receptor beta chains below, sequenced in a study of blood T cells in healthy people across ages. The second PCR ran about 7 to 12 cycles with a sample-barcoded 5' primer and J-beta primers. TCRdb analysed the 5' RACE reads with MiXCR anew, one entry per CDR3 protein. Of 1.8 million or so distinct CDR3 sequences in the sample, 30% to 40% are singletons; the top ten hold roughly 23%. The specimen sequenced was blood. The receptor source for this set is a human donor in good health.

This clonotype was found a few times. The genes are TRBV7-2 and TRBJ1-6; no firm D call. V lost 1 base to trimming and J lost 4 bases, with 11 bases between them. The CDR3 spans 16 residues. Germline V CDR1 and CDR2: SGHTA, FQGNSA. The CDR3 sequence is CASSLETYLYNSPLHF. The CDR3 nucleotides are TGTGCCAGCAGCTTAGAAACCTACCTTTATAATTCACCCCTCCACTTT.

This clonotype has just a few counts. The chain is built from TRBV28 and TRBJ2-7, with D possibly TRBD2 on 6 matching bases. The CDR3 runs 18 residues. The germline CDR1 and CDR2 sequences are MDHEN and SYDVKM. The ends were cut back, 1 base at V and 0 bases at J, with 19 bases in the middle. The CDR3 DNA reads TGTGCCAGCAGTTTATTCGGGGGTAGCTCGGGGAACTCCTACGAGCAGTACTTC. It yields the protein CASSLFGGSSGNSYEQYF. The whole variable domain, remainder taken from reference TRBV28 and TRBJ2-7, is DVKVTQSSRYLVKRTGEKVFLECVQDMDHENMFWYRQDPGLGLRLIYFSYDVKMKEKGDIPEGYSVSREKKERFSLILESASTNQTSMYLCASSLFGGSSGNSYEQYFGPGTRLTVT.

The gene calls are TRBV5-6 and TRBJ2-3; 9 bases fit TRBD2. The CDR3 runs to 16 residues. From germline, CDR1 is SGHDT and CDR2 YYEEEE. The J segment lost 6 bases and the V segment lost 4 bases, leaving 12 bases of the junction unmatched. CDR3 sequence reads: CASSPSSGVYTDTQYF. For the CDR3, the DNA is TGTGCCAGCAGCCCTTCTAGCGGGGTGTATACGGATACGCAGTATTTT.

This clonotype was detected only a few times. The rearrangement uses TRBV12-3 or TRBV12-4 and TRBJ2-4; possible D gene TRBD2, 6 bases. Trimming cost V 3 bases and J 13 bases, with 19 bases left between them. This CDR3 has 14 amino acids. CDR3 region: CASSLLSSSGEQYF. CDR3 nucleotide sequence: TGTGCCAGCAGTTTGTTGTCTTCCTCGGGGGAGCAGTACTTC.

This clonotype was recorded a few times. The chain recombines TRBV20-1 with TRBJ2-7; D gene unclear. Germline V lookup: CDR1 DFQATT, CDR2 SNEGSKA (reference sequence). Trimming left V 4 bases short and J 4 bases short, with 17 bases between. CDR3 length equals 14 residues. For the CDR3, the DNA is TGCAGTGCTATGGGTCGGCAGGCTATATACGAGCAGTACTTC. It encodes CSAMGRQAIYEQYF.

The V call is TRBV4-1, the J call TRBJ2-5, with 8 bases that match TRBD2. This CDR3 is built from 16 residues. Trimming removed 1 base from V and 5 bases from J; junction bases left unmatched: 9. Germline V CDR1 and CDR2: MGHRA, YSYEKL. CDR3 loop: CASSQGQGLAIETQYF. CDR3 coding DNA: TGCGCCAGCAGCCAAGGCCAAGGACTAGCAATTGAGACCCAGTACTTC.

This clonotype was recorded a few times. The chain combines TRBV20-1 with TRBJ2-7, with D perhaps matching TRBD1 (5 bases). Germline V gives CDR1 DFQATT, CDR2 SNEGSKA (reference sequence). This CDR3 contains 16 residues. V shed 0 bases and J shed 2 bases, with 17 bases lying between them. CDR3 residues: CSARDLQGWSTYEQYF. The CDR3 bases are TGCAGTGCTAGAGATCTTCAGGGATGGTCAACCTACGAGCAGTACTTC.

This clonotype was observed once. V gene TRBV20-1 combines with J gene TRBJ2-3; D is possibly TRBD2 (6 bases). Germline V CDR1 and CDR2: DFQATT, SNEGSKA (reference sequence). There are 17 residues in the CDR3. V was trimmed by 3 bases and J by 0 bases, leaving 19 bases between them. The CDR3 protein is CSASDGGGGDSTDTQYF. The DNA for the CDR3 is TGCAGTGCTAGCGACGGTGGTGGCGGGGATAGCACAGATACGCAGTATTTT.

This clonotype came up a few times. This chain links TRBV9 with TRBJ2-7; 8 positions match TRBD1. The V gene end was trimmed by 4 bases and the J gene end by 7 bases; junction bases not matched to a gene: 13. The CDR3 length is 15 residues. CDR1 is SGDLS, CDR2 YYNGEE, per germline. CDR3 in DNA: TGTGCCAGCAGCCCCGAGGACAGGGTTAGAGAAGAGCAGTACTTC. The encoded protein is CASSPEDRVREEQYF. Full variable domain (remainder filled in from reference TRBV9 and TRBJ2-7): DSGVTQTPKHLITATGQRVTLRCSPRSGDLSVYWYQQSLDQGLQFLIQYYNGEERAKGNILERFSAQQFPDLHSELNLSSLELGDSALYFCASSPEDRVREEQYFGPGTRLTVT.

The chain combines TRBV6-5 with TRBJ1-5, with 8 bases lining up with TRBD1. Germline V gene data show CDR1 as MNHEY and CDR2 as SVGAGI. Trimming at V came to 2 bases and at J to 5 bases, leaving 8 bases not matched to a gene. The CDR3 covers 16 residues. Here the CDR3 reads CASSYRTDRGDQPQHF. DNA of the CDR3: TGTGCCAGCAGTTACCGAACAGACAGGGGAGATCAGCCCCAGCATTTT.

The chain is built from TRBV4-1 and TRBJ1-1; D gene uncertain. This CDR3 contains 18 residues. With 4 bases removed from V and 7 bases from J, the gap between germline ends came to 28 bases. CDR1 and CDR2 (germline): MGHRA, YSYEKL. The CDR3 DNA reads TGCGCCAGCAGCCCACGATATAGGGATATCGGGCCCAAGGGTGAAGCTTTCTTT. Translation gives CASSPRYRDIGPKGEAFF.

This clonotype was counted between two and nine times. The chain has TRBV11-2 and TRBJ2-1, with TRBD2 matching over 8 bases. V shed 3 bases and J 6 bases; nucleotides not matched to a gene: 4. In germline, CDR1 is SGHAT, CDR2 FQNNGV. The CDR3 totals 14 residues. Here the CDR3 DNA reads TGTGCCAGCAGCTTTAGCGGGGTCGTCAATGAGCAGTTCTTC. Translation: CASSFSGVVNEQFF.

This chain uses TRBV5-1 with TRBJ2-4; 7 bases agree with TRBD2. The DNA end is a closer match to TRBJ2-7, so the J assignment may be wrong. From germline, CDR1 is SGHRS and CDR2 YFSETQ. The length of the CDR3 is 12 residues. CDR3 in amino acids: CARKGGVHEQYF. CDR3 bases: TGCGCCAGGAAGGGAGGGGTCCACGAGCAGTACTTC.

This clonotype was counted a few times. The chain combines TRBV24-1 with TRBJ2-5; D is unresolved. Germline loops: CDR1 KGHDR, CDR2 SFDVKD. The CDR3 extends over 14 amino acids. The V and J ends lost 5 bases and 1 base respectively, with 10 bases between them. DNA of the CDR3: TGTGCCACCAGTGGTACATTATCCCAAGAGACCCAGTACTTC. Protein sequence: CATSGTLSQETQYF.

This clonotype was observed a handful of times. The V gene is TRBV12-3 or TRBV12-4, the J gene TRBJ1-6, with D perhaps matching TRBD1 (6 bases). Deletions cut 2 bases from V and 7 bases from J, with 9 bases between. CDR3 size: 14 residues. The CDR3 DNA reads TGTGCCAGCAGTTTAAAGGGGGGAAATTCACCCCTCCACTTT. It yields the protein CASSLKGGNSPLHF.

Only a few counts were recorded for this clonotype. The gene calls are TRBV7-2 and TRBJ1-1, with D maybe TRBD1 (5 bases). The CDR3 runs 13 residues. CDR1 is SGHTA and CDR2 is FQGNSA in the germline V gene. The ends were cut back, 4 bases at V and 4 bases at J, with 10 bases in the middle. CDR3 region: CASSSGSGTEAFF. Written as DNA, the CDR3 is TGTGCCAGCAGCTCAGGGTCTGGCACTGAAGCTTTCTTT.

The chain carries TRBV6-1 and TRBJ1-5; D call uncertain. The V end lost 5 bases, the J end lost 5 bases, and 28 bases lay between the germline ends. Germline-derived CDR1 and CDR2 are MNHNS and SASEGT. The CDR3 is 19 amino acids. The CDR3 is CASSHSLRRAPGMDQPQHF. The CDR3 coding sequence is TGTGCCAGCAGTCATAGCCTTCGTCGGGCCCCAGGAATGGATCAGCCCCAGCATTTT.

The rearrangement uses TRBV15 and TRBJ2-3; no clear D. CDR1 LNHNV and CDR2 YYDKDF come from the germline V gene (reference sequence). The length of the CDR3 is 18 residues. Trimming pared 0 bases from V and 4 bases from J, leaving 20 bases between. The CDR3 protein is CATSRDLVVAQRADTQYF. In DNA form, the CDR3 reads TGTGCCACCAGCAGAGATCTGGTAGTCGCCCAGAGAGCAGATACGCAGTATTTT.

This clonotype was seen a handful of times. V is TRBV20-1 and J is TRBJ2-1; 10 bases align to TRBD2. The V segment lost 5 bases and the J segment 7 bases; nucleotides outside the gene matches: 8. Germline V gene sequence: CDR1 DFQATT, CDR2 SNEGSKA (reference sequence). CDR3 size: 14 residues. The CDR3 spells CSASSGTSVNEQFF. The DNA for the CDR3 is TGCAGTGCTTCATCCGGGACTAGCGTAAATGAGCAGTTCTTC.

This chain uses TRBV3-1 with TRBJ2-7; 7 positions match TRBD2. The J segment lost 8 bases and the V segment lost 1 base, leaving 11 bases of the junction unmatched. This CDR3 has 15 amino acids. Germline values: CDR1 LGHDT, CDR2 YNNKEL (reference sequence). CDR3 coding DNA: TGTGCCAGCAGCCAAGGGTCTAGCGGAGGGGCGCAGCAGTACTTC. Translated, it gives CASSQGSSGGAQQYF.

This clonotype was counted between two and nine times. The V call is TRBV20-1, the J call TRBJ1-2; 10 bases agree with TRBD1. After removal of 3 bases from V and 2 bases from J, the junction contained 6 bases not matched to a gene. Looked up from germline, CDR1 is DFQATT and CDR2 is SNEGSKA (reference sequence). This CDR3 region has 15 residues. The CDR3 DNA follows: TGCAGTGCTAGTTATCCGGGACAGGGGAACTATGGCTACACCTTC. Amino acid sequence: CSASYPGQGNYGYTF.

In nucleotides, the CDR3 is TGTGCCAGCAACCCTAGAAGAACTGAAGCTTTCTTT. It specifies CASNPRRTEAFF. V gene TRBV2 combines with J gene TRBJ1-1; D remains unclear. There are 12 residues in the CDR3. Trimming left V 7 bases short and J 5 bases short, with 11 bases between. From germline, CDR1 is SNHLY and CDR2 FYNNEI.

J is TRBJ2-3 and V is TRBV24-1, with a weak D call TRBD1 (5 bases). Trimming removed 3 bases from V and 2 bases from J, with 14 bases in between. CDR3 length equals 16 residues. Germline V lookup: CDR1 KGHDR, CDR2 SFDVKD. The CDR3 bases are TGTGCCACCAGTGATCCAGGGCGCCTCCTCACAGATACGCAGTATTTT. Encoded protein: CATSDPGRLLTDTQYF.

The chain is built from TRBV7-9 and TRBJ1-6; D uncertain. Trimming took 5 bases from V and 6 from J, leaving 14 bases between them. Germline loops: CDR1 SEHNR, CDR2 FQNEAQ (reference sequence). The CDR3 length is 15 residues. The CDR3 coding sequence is TGTGCCAGCAGCCCCGACCTCTCGGCTAATTCACCCCTCCACTTT. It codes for CASSPDLSANSPLHF.

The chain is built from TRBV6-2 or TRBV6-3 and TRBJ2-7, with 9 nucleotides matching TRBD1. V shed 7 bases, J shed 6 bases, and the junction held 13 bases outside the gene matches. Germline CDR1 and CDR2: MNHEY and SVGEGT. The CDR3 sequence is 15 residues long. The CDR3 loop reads CASTERDRDFGEQYF. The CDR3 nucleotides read TGTGCCAGCACCGAAAGGGACAGGGATTTTGGCGAGCAGTACTTC.

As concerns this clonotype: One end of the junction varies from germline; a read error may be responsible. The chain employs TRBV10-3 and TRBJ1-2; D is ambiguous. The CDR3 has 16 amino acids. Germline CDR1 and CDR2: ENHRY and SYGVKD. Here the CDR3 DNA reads TGTACCATCAGTGAGTCTGGGGTGACCGTTAGGAGTGGCTACACCTTC. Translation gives CTISESGVTVRSGYTF.

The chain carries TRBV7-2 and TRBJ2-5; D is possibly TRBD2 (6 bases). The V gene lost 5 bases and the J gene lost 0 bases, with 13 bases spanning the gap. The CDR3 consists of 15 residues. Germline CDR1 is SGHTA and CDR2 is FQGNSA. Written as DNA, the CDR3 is TGTGCCAGCAGCCGGGGACTCCTGTACCAAGAGACCCAGTACTTC. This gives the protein CASSRGLLYQETQYF.